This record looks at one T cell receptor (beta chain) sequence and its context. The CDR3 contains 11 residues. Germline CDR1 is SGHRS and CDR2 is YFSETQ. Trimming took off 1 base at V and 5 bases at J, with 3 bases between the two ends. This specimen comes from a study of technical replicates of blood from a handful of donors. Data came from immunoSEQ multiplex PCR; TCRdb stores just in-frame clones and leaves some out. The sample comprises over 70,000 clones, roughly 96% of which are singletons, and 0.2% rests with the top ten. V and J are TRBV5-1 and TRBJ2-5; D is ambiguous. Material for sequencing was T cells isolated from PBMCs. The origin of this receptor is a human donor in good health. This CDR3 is CASSLSETQYF. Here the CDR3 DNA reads TGCGCCAGCAGCTTGTCTGAGACCCAGTACTTC.